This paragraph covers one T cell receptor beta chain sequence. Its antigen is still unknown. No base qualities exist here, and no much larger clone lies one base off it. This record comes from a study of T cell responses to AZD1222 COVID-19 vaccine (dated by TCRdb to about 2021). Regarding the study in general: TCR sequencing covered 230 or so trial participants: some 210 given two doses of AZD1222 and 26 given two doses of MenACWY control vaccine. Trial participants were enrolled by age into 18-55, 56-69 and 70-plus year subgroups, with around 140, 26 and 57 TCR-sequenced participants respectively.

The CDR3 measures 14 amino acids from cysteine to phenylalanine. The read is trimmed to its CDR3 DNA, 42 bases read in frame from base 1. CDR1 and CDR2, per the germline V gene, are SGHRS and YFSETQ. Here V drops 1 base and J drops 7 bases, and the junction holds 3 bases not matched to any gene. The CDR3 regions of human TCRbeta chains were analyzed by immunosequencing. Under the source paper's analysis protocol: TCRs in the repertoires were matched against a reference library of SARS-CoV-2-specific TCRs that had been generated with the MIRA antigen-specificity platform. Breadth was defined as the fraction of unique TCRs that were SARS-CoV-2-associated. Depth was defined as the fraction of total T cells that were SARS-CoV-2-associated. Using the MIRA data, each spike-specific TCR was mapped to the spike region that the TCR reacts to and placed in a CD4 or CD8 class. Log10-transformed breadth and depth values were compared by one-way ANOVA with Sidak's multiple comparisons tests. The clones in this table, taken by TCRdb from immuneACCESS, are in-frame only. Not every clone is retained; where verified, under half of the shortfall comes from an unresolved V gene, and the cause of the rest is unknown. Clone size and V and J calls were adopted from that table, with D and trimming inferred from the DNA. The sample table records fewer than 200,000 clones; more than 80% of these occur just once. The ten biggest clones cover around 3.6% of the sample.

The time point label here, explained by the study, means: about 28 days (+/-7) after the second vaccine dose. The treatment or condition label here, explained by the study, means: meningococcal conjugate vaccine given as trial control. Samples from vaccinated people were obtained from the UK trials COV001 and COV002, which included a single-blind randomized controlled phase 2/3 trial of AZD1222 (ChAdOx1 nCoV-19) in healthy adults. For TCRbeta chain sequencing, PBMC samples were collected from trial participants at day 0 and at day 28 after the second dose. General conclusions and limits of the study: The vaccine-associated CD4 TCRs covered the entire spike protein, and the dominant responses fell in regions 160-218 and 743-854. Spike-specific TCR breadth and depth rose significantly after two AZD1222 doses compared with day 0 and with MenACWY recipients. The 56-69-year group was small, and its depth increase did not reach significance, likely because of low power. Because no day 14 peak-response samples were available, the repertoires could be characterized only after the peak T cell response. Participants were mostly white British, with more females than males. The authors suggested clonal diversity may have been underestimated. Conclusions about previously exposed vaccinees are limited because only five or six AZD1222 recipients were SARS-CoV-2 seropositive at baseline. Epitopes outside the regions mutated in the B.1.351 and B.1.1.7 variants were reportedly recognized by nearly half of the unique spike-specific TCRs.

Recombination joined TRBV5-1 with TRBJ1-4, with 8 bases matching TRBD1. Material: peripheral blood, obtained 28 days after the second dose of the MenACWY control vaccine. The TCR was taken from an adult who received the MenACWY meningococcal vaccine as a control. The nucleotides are TGCGCCAGCAGCTTGCAGGGGGCGAGTGAAAAACTGTTTTTT. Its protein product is CASSLQGASEKLFF. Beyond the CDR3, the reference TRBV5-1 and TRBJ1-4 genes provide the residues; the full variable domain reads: KAGVTQTPRYLIKTRGQQVTLSCSPISGHRSVSWYQQTPGQGLQFLFEYFSETQRNKGNFPGRFSGRQFSNSRSEMNVSTLELGDSALYLCASSLQGASEKLFFGSGTQLSVL.